This TCR beta chain emerged from a study of cytomegalovirus exposure and HLA in healthy donors. Study conclusions and caveats: In vitro testing confirmed a few CMV-associated chains as specific for CMV antigens. Earlier results showed most TCR beta V segments being productive about 90% or about 30% of the time.

Turning to this clone: Antigen unknown.

The CDR3 runs 14 residues. Germline V lookup: CDR1 SGHAT, CDR2 FQNNGV. V lost 8 bases, J lost 3 bases, and 5 bases stayed unmatched. The PCR was carried out with 60 Vbeta primers and 13 Jbeta primers. Produced via immunoSEQ multiplex PCR; TCRdb's table is partial and in-frame only. The table has roughly 100,000 clones, 75% to 80% seen once. Material for sequencing was PBMCs. The rearrangement uses TRBV11-2 and TRBJ2-3, with 10 bases that match TRBD1. The receptor's source is a female donor in good health and CMV-seronegative. The CDR3 sequence is CASRGQGVTDTQYF. CDR3 DNA sequence: TGTGCCAGCCGCGGACAGGGGGTGACAGATACGCAGTATTTT. The full variable domain, with the rest looked up from reference TRBV11-2 and TRBJ2-3, is EAGVAQSPRYKIIEKRQSVAFWCNPISGHATLYWYQQILGQGPKLLIQFQNNGVVDDSQLPKDRFSAERLKGVDSTLKIQPAKLEDSAVYLCASRGQGVTDTQYFGPGTRLTVL.